This TCR beta chain stems from a study of identical twins. The study's findings and limits: Excess low generation probability was seen in twin-shared out-of-frame alpha sequences. Zero-insertion results could be subject to partial confounding by invariant MAIT and iNKT cells.

TCRdb independently ran MiXCR on the 5' RACE reads; one entry per CDR3 protein. The sample lists about 720,000 distinct CDR3 sequences; about 18% were seen once. All donors were healthy, and all were Caucasian. Trimming stripped 5 bases from V and 4 bases from J, with 11 bases between. The CDR3 runs to 13 residues. Germline assignment: CDR1 DFQATT and CDR2 SNEGSKA (reference sequence). This clonotype was found a few times. Its antigen remains unknown. This sample also appeared in a second study, on T cells expressing NK-cell markers.

The chain employs TRBV20-1 and TRBJ2-2; unclear D gene. The receptor's source is a woman aged 18-30 years in good health. Sequenced material: PBMCs. For the CDR3, the DNA is TGCAGTGCTTCACGGACCCGCACCGGGGAGCTGTTTTTT. Its translation: CSASRTRTGELFF.